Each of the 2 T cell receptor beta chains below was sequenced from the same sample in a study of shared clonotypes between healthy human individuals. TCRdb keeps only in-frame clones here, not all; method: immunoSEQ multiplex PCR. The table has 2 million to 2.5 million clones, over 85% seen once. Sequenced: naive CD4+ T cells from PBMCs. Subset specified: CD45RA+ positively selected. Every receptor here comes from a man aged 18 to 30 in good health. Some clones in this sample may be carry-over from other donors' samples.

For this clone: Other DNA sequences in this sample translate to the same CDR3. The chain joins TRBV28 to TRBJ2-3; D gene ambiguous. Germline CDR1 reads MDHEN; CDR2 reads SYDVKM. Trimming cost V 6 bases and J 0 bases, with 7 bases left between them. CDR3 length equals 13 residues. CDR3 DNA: TGTGCCAGCAGGGACGGGAGCACAGATACGCAGTATTTT. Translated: CASRDGSTDTQYF.

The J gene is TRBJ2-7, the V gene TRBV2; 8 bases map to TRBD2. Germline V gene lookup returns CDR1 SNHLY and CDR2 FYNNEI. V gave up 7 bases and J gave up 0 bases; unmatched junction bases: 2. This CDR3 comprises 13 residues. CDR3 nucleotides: TGTGCCAGCATGAGCGGGAGCTCCTACGAGCAGTACTTC. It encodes CASMSGSSYEQYF.